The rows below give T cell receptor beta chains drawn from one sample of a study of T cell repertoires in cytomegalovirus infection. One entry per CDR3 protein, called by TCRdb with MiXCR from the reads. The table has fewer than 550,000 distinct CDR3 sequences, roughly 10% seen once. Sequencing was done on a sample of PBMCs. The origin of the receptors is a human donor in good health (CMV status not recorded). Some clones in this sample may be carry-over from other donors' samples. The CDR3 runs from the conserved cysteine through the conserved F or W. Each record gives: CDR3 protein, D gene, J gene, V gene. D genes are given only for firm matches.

CDR3: CSAALGTGANTEAFF
D: TRBD1
J: TRBJ1-1
V: TRBV20-1

CDR3: CASSQMGLATSSYNEQFF
D: TRBD2
J: TRBJ2-1
V: TRBV3-1

CDR3: CASSLNGGVLYNEQFF
D: NA
J: TRBJ2-1
V: TRBV5-1

CDR3: CICGSDETQYF
D: TRBD2
J: TRBJ2-5
V: TRBV20-1

CDR3: CASSSGPVGGGSPQYF
D: NA
J: TRBJ2-3
V: TRBV7-3

CDR3: CASSFVGVSLSYEQYF
D: NA
J: TRBJ2-7
V: TRBV11-2

CDR3: CASSLSRGSNTEAFF
D: NA
J: TRBJ1-1
V: TRBV7-9

CDR3: CASSPGTGWTEAFF
D: TRBD1
J: TRBJ1-1
V: TRBV7-9

CDR3: CSARDESRYEQYF
D: NA
J: TRBJ2-7
V: TRBV20-1

CDR3: CASSLRVPGPQETQYF
D: NA
J: TRBJ2-5
V: TRBV14

CDR3: CASTKTGMEGYTF
D: TRBD1
J: TRBJ1-2
V: TRBV19

CDR3: CSADLALEETQYF
D: NA
J: TRBJ2-5
V: TRBV20-1

CDR3: CASSLWEFPAGMDEQFF
D: TRBD2
J: TRBJ2-1
V: TRBV7-7

CDR3: CATKRTGDNNEQFF
D: TRBD1
J: TRBJ2-1
V: TRBV6-6

CDR3: CSARAPGIRGNEQFF
D: NA
J: TRBJ2-1
V: TRBV20-1

CDR3: CASSPWSGGGQETQYF
D: TRBD2
J: TRBJ2-5
V: TRBV11-2

CDR3: CASSISGLRGELFF
D: NA
J: TRBJ2-2
V: TRBV12-3/TRBV12-4

CDR3: CASSLRVGLAGEEIQTQYF
D: TRBD2
J: TRBJ2-5
V: TRBV7-8